This T cell receptor beta chain was observed in a study of blood T cell repertoires in COVID-19 (dated by TCRdb to the early 2020s). About the study as a whole: Collaborator samples came from the United States, Italy and Spain and covered acute and convalescent phases of COVID-19. The prospective study material was composed of cDNA or gDNA derived from T cells, B-cell-depleted T cells, or PBMCs. Sample metadata almost always included a de-identified subject ID, COVID-19 status, age in years and sex. Subjects who had been exposed to COVID-19, were actively infected with it, or had recovered from it provided the deeply sampled blood TCRbeta repertoires that made up the dataset. Where available, HLA class I and class II types were obtained from metadata supplied by the sample provider rather than from assay-based typing. The repertoires were made available in a free public database intended to serve as a resource for research on the immune response to SARS-CoV-2. Samples came from the ongoing ImmuneRACE study (first 160 participants) plus 1,254 subjects from 6 global collaborators.

Study-wide conclusions, independent of this receptor: How much clinical and demographic metadata was included differed by source and by participant, and the metadata was provided uncurated.

TCRbeta CDR3 regions were amplified from genomic DNA by means of the immunoSEQ Assay, a bias-controlled multiplex PCR. In the source study's methods: The number of nucleated cells in each sample was estimated by amplification of reference gene primers within the assay. Sequence reads were collapsed and filtered to measure the absolute abundance of every unique TCRbeta CDR3 rearrangement. Productive Simpson clonality was computed per sample as the square root of Simpson's diversity index over productive rearrangements. TCRdb stores this immuneACCESS table with in-frame sequences only. Part of the clones is absent; in the studies checked, under half of the shortfall reflects unresolved V genes, and no reason is known for the rest. The DNA was the basis for D and trimming; V, J and clone size are from that table. This sample holds around 300,000 clones; 86% were observed only once. The top ten clonotypes cover about 3% of the sample.

Collaborating institutions collected whole blood in K2EDTA tubes following their own protocols. For TCRbeta analysis, collaborator samples were shipped as frozen whole blood, as isolated PBMCs, or as DNA extracted from either sample type. CDR1 and CDR2 were assigned from the germline V gene as SQVTM and ANQGSEA. Measured from the cysteine to the phenylalanine, the CDR3 is 13 residues long. Of the read, only the CDR3 DNA is kept; its 39 bases are in frame from base 1. The germline ends are 16 bases apart after V is trimmed by 4 bases and J by 7 bases. A note on this clone: Its antigen is not yet known. Qualities for individual bases were not recorded, and no much larger clone is one base off.

Material: peripheral blood. The sequence came from a woman aged 25 to 39 with active or convalescent COVID-19. The rearrangement combines TRBV29-1 with TRBJ1-2; TRBD1 is a weak D gene call, 5 bases matching. The DNA sequence follows: TGCAGCGTTGTTGGGCAGCTTAGGGGTGGCTACACCTTC. This gives the protein CSVVGQLRGGYTF.